The 13 T cell receptor beta chains below come from one sample, sequenced in a study of blood T cell repertoires in COVID-19. Sequenced by immunoSEQ multiplex PCR; TCRdb stores in-frame clones only, minus some. The data show hundreds of thousands of clones, around 85% seen once. Sequenced: PBMCs or T cells enriched from blood (not recorded which). Receptors were obtained from a woman in her forties or fifties who had recovered from COVID-19.

This rearrangement joins TRBV12-3 or TRBV12-4 to TRBJ1-2; D call uncertain. CDR3 length: 13 residues. V was clipped by 5 bases and J by 3 bases, with 10 bases between them. DNA for the CDR3: TGTGCCAGCAGTCGGACGGAGGACTATGGCTACACCTTC. Its translation is CASSRTEDYGYTF.

This chain links TRBV6-2 or TRBV6-3 with TRBJ1-2, with D unclear. Germline CDR1 and CDR2: MNHEY and SVGEGT. CDR3 length equals 15 residues. The V gene lost 2 bases and the J gene lost 4 bases, with 14 bases spanning the gap. The CDR3 sequence: CASSYGAAGSYGYTF. The CDR3 nucleotides are TGTGCCAGCAGTTACGGAGCGGCCGGAAGCTATGGCTACACCTTC.

The chain combines TRBV6-5 with TRBJ1-2; D remains ambiguous. CDR1 and CDR2 (germline): MNHEY, SVGAGI. Trimming took off 0 bases at V and 7 bases at J, with 18 bases between the two ends. This CDR3 spans 16 amino acids. CDR3 loop: CASSYSPGAHGAGYTF. The CDR3 nucleotides are TGTGCCAGCAGTTACTCGCCTGGCGCACACGGAGCTGGCTACACCTTC.

This clone appeared once. The CDR3 DNA follows: TGTGCCAGCAGATTTACGACAGGGGATGGCTACACCTTC. Translating gives CASRFTTGDGYTF. The chain has TRBV6-6 and TRBJ1-2, with 8 bases aligning to TRBD1. CDR1 is MNHNY, CDR2 SVGAGI, per germline (reference sequence). CDR3 length equals 13 residues. V trimming: 6 bases; J trimming: 6 bases; junction bases outside the gene matches: 6.

This rearrangement joins TRBV27 to TRBJ2-3; 10 positions agree with TRBD2. CDR1 MNHEY and CDR2 SMNVEV come from the germline V gene (reference sequence). The CDR3 length is 14 residues. Trimming removed 6 bases from V and 4 bases from J; junction bases left unmatched: 4. The CDR3 sequence: CASRTAGGPDTQYF. Written as DNA, the CDR3 is TGTGCCAGCAGGACAGCGGGGGGGCCAGATACGCAGTATTTT.

The rearrangement uses TRBV28 and TRBJ2-5; no definite D call. Germline V gene data show CDR1 as MDHEN and CDR2 as SYDVKM. Between the trimmed V and J ends, which lost 10 bases and 4 bases, there was a span of 10 bases. The CDR3 contains 11 residues. The CDR3 is CATAERETQYF. In nucleotides, the CDR3 is TGTGCCACCGCGGAGAGAGAGACCCAGTACTTC.

J is TRBJ2-7 and V is TRBV5-1, with 7 bases fitting TRBD1. V gave up 0 bases and J gave up 3 bases; unmatched junction bases: 6. This CDR3 has 15 amino acids. CDR1 and CDR2 (germline): SGHRS, YFSETQ. CDR3 bases: TGCGCCAGCAGCTTGGAGGTCTGGACAGGCTACGAGCAGTACTTC. Residues: CASSLEVWTGYEQYF.

The chain combines TRBV7-2 with TRBJ2-5, with 14 bases that match TRBD2. With 5 bases clipped from V and 1 base from J, the junction kept 12 bases outside the gene matches. This CDR3 contains 19 residues. The germline V gene encodes CDR1 SGHTA and CDR2 FQGNSA. CDR3 region: CASSPRGLAGVRSQETQYF. For the CDR3, the DNA is TGTGCCAGCAGCCCTAGGGGACTAGCGGGAGTAAGGAGCCAAGAGACCCAGTACTTC.

The V and J genes are TRBV9 and TRBJ2-7; TRBD2 matches at 8 bases. Germline assignment: CDR1 SGDLS and CDR2 YYNGEE. The ends lost 3 bases at V and 5 bases at J; junction bases unmatched: 10. The CDR3 is 15 amino acids. CDR3: CASSGGAGAQDEQYF. The CDR3 nucleotides are TGTGCCAGCAGCGGTGGAGCGGGAGCCCAAGACGAGCAGTACTTC.

This chain uses TRBV2 with TRBJ1-5; TRBD1 aligns across 10 bases. V gave up 11 bases and J gave up 2 bases; unmatched junction bases: 3. Germline assignment: CDR1 SNHLY and CDR2 FYNNEI. The CDR3 runs to 13 residues. DNA of the CDR3: TGTGCCGGACAGGGGGATGGCAATCAGCCCCAGCATTTT. It is translated as CAGQGDGNQPQHF.

This clone occurred once. The CDR3 nucleotides read TGCAGCGGAGGACAGGGGCAGGGACCCACTGAAGCTTTCTTT. This gives the protein CSGGQGQGPTEAFF. The chain uses TRBV29-1 and TRBJ1-1; 9 bases are shared with TRBD1. Germline CDR1 SQVTM, CDR2 ANQGSEA. V was pared by 7 bases and J by 4 bases, with 10 bases of the junction left unmatched. The CDR3 consists of 14 residues. Full variable domain (outside the CDR3, taken from reference TRBV29-1 and TRBJ1-1): SAVISQKPSRDICQRGTSLTIQCQVDSQVTMMFWYRQQPGQSLTLIATANQGSEATYESGFVIDKFPISRPNLTFSTLTVSNMSPEDSSIYLCSGGQGQGPTEAFFGQGTRLTVV.

This chain links TRBV24-1 with TRBJ1-2; D gene unclear. The V end lost 9 bases, the J end lost 2 bases, and 9 bases lay between the germline ends. The CDR3 extends over 12 amino acids. Germline V gives CDR1 KGHDR, CDR2 SFDVKD. Written as DNA, the CDR3 is TGTGCCACCGAGGCAGCAAACTATGGCTACACCTTC. Its translation is CATEAANYGYTF.

This clone occurred once. The rearrangement uses TRBV14 and TRBJ2-5, with D tentatively TRBD2 (5 bases). The CDR3 covers 17 residues. CDR1 SGHDN and CDR2 FVKESK come from the germline V gene. V dropped 1 base and J dropped 5 bases, with 20 bases sitting between them. The CDR3 sequence: CASSQGLTRATGETQYF. CDR3 DNA: TGTGCCAGCAGCCAAGGATTGACCCGGGCTACGGGGGAGACCCAGTACTTC.